One and the same sample provided the 2 T cell receptor beta chains below, sequenced in a study of blood T cell repertoires in COVID-19 (dated by TCRdb to 2020 to 2021). Library preparation used the immunoSEQ multiplex PCR assay. Sourced from immuneACCESS, this table was stored by TCRdb with only in-frame sequences that have V and J called. A share of the clones is absent; for the studies checked, an unresolved V gene accounts for under half, and the remainder has no known explanation. This sample lists about 220,000 clones; roughly nine tenths were detected once. The top ten constitute under 4% of the sample. Material: PBMCs or T cells enriched from blood (not recorded which). Every receptor here comes from a woman younger than 35 in a cohort exposed to, infected with or recovered from COVID-19 (not recorded which).

The rearrangement joins TRBV28 to TRBJ1-5, with 7 nucleotides matching TRBD1. The germline gives CDR1 MDHEN, CDR2 SYDVKM. The CDR3 consists of 14 residues. V lost 2 bases to trimming and J lost 2 bases; unmatched junction nucleotides: 0. The CDR3 nucleotides are TGTGCCAGCAGTTTACAGGGGGGCAATCAGCCCCAGCATTTT. As protein: CASSLQGGNQPQHF.

The chain carries TRBV21-1 and TRBJ2-2; the table's D gene call, TRBD2, was not cross checked with the DNA. TRBV21-1 is labeled a pseudogene. This CDR3 contains 15 residues. CDR3 region: CASSKGQEGTGELFF. In DNA, the CDR3 is TGTGCCAGCAGCAAAGGTCAAGAGGGCACCGGGGAGCTGTTTTTT.